These 15 T cell receptor beta chains were all obtained from the same sample, sequenced in a study of early T cells in non-severe SARS-CoV-2 infection. TCRdb ran MiXCR on the 5' RACE reads and lists one entry per CDR3 protein. The sample has 35,000 to 45,000 distinct CDR3 sequences; under 7% are singletons. This specimen was whole blood, taken at baseline. The receptors were sampled from an adult who was a healthcare worker with PCR-confirmed SARS-CoV-2 infection or an uninfected control (not recorded which).

This clonotype came up a few times. The V and J genes are TRBV12-3 or TRBV12-4 and TRBJ2-2, with D possibly TRBD1 on 5 matching bases. V was trimmed by 3 bases and J by 6 bases, leaving 8 bases between them. The CDR3 spans 13 residues. CDR3 in amino acids: CASSFQGAGELFF. The CDR3, as DNA: TGTGCCAGCAGTTTCCAGGGTGCCGGGGAGCTGTTTTTT.

This clonotype was counted at least ten times. The chain employs TRBV2 and TRBJ1-5; no clear D gene. The germline gives CDR1 SNHLY, CDR2 FYNNEI. The CDR3 is 15 residues long. The germline V and J ends were trimmed by 5 bases and 0 bases, with 11 bases remaining between them. CDR3 amino acids: CASSPGEYSNQPQHF. CDR3 nucleotide sequence: TGTGCCAGCAGTCCAGGCGAATATAGCAATCAGCCCCAGCATTTT.

The chain recombines TRBV5-4 with TRBJ2-2; 8 nucleotides align to TRBD2. Germline CDR1 and CDR2: SGHNT and YYREEE (reference sequence). The CDR3 spans 16 residues. Trimming cost V 5 bases and J 0 bases; bases outside gene matches: 6. CDR3 protein: CASSPTSDANTGELFF. DNA for the CDR3: TGTGCCAGCAGTCCGACTAGCGACGCGAACACCGGGGAGCTGTTTTTT.

This clonotype occurred many times. The V and J genes are TRBV5-4 and TRBJ2-2, with D maybe TRBD1 (5 bases). V gave up 0 bases and J gave up 8 bases, with 14 bases separating them. Per germline, CDR1 SGHNT and CDR2 YYREEE (reference sequence). CDR3 length equals 15 residues. The CDR3, as DNA: TGTGCCAGCAGCTTGGCCCGCAGGGCGGAAGGGGAGCTGTTTTTT. Its protein product is CASSLARRAEGELFF.

The rearrangement uses TRBV30 and TRBJ1-5; a possible D gene is TRBD1 (5 bases). The germline V and J ends were trimmed by 3 bases and 1 base, with 7 bases remaining between them. The germline V gene encodes CDR1 GTSNPN and CDR2 SVGIG (reference sequence). The CDR3 contains 13 residues. CDR3 coding DNA: TGTGCCTGGAGGACAGCGAGCAATCAGCCCCAGCATTTT. It encodes CAWRTASNQPQHF. Variable domain in full (rest from reference TRBV30 and TRBJ1-5): SQTIHQWPATLVQPVGSPLSLECTVEGTSNPNLYWYRQAAGRGLQLLFYSVGIGQISSEVPQNLSASRPQDRQFILSSKKLLLSDSGFYLCAWRTASNQPQHFGDGTRLSIL.

The chain uses TRBV12-3 or TRBV12-4 and TRBJ2-5; D is possibly TRBD1 (5 bases). The length of the CDR3 is 12 residues. Trimming stripped 6 bases from V and 4 bases from J, with 9 bases between. The CDR3 spells CASSQGVETQYF. In DNA, the CDR3 is TGTGCCAGCAGCCAAGGGGTAGAGACCCAGTACTTC.

This clonotype was recorded a few times. The V and J genes are TRBV20-1 and TRBJ2-1, with unresolved D. The V gene lost 3 bases and the J gene lost 8 bases, with 11 bases spanning the gap. Germline V gene data show CDR1 as DFQATT and CDR2 as SNEGSKA (reference sequence). The CDR3 has 12 amino acids. The CDR3 spells CSASENEYEQFF. The CDR3 DNA reads as TGCAGTGCTAGCGAAAATGAATATGAGCAGTTCTTC.

This clonotype has just a few counts. This chain joins TRBV24-1 and TRBJ1-2; D unclear. V lost 1 base, J lost 8 bases, and 16 bases lay in between. This CDR3 has 15 amino acids. The germline V gene has CDR1 KGHDR and CDR2 SFDVKD. DNA for the CDR3: TGTGCCACCAGTGATTTTGACCCTCGAAGGAGCGGCTACACCTTC. It translates to CATSDFDPRRSGYTF.

This chain uses TRBV7-2 with TRBJ2-1, with 13 bases fitting TRBD2. CDR1 and CDR2 from the germline V gene are SGHTA and FQGNSA. The V gene end was trimmed by 7 bases and the J gene end by 6 bases; junction bases not matched to a gene: 6. The CDR3 totals 15 residues. The CDR3 here is CASTTGTSGTNEQFF. The CDR3 DNA reads as TGTGCCAGCACCACCGGGACTAGCGGGACCAATGAGCAGTTCTTC.

This clonotype was recorded at least ten times. The V and J genes are TRBV12-3 or TRBV12-4 and TRBJ2-7; D call uncertain. The CDR3 spans 13 residues. V was clipped by 5 bases and J by 6 bases, with 14 bases between them. The CDR3 nucleotides read TGTGCCAGCAGTCCCCTTTTGGCCCGCGAGCAGTACTTC. Residues: CASSPLLAREQYF.

Only a few counts were recorded for this clonotype. V is TRBV11-2 and J is TRBJ2-7; 8 bases agree with TRBD2. Trimming removed 3 bases from V and 5 bases from J; junction bases left unmatched: 15. The germline V gene has CDR1 SGHAT and CDR2 FQNNGV. The CDR3 consists of 17 residues. The CDR3 here is CASSLLAGLATPDEQYF. CDR3 DNA: TGTGCCAGCAGCTTGCTGGCTGGACTAGCTACCCCAGACGAGCAGTACTTC.

This clonotype was recorded a few times. The chain is built from TRBV28 and TRBJ1-2; a possible D gene is TRBD1 (5 bases). The CDR3 is 17 residues long. Germline V gene lookup returns CDR1 MDHEN and CDR2 SYDVKM. V was clipped by 6 bases and J by 4 bases, with 24 bases between them. The CDR3 is CASSPMGGAQPFYGYTF. The DNA for the CDR3 is TGTGCCAGCAGCCCAATGGGAGGGGCTCAGCCCTTCTATGGCTACACCTTC.

This clonotype was detected a few times. The rearrangement joins TRBV25-1 to TRBJ2-2; D not resolved. The CDR3 is 14 residues long. Germline values: CDR1 MGHDK, CDR2 SYGVNS. V was cut by 4 bases and J by 3 bases, with 9 bases left in between. The DNA of the CDR3 is TGTGCCAGCAGTGCGCAGGAGTACACCGGGGAGCTGTTTTTT. Translating gives CASSAQEYTGELFF.

This clonotype was counted at least ten times. The V call is TRBV14, the J call TRBJ2-1; D might be TRBD1 or TRBD2, each matching 5 bases. This CDR3 is 18 amino acids long. The germline gives CDR1 SGHDN, CDR2 FVKESK. Trimming stripped 4 bases from V and 0 bases from J, with 19 bases between. This chain's CDR3 is CASSPKGFRGVSYNEQFF. The CDR3 DNA reads as TGTGCCAGCAGCCCAAAAGGTTTTCGAGGGGTCTCCTACAATGAGCAGTTCTTC.

This clonotype showed up just a few times. CDR3 bases: TGCAGCGTTGTCCAAGCGGACAGCTATGGCTACACCTTC. Residues: CSVVQADSYGYTF. This rearrangement joins TRBV29-1 to TRBJ1-2, with D tentatively TRBD1 (6 bases). The CDR3 is made up of 13 amino acids. Trimming left V 4 bases short and J 4 bases short, with 13 bases between. CDR1 is SQVTM, CDR2 ANQGSEA, per germline.